This is a list of T cell receptor beta chains from one sample in a study of shared clonotypes between healthy human individuals. Sequencing used immunoSEQ multiplex PCR; TCRdb keeps in-frame clones, though not all of them. Of about half a million clones listed, approximately 81% are singletons. Material for sequencing was PBMCs. The receptors come from a woman aged 35 to 49 in good health. Some clones in this sample may be carry-over from other donors' samples. The CDR3 runs from the conserved cysteine through the conserved F or W. D genes are given only for firm matches. Only some rows state a clone size, as once, few, many or a class for expanded clones.

TRBV11-2,TRBD1,TRBJ1-4,.,CASSLTSSSPGTGLVKLFF,TGTGCCAGCAGCCTCACTTCTTCGTCCCCCGGGACAGGGCTCGTAAAACTGTTTTTT
TRBV18,TRBD2,TRBJ2-7,.,CASSPKGLAGEVRSKQYF,TGTGCCAGCTCACCAAAAGGACTAGCGGGAGAGGTAAGGTCGAAGCAGTACTTC
TRBV5-4,.,TRBJ2-7,.,CASSPAGGLVAGEQYF,TGTGCCAGCAGCCCCGCAGGGGGACTAGTCGCAGGCGAGCAGTACTTC
TRBV6-1,TRBD2,TRBJ2-7,.,CASSEALAASSYEQYF,TGTGCCAGCAGTGAAGCGCTAGCGGCCAGCTCCTACGAGCAGTACTTC
TRBV18,TRBD2,TRBJ2-5,.,CASSPQTSEETQYF,TGTGCCAGCTCACCGCAGACTAGCGAAGAGACCCAGTACTTC
TRBV15,TRBD2,TRBJ2-2,.,CATSRVAGGYTGELFF,TGTGCCACCAGCAGGGTAGCGGGGGGATACACCGGGGAGCTGTTTTTT
TRBV4-3,TRBD1,TRBJ1-1,.,CASSHALPGGAGMNTEAFF,TGCGCCAGCAGCCATGCCCTTCCAGGGGGCGCCGGGATGAACACTGAAGCTTTCTTT
TRBV29-1,.,TRBJ1-6,.,CSAATGGNSPLHF,TGCAGCGCCGCGACAGGAGGGAATTCACCCCTCCACTTT
TRBV9,.,TRBJ2-7,.,CASSVDLPIGYFPHEPYEQYF,TGTGCCAGCAGCGTAGATCTCCCGATCGGATATTTTCCCCACGAGCCCTACGAGCAGTACTTC
TRBV2,.,TRBJ2-2,.,CASSGTTITGELFF,TGTGCCAGCAGTGGGACTACCATCACCGGGGAGCTGTTTTTT
TRBV25-1,TRBD2,TRBJ2-1,.,CASRASGSYNEQFF,TGTGCCAGCAGAGCTAGCGGGAGCTACAATGAGCAGTTCTTC
TRBV29-1,.,TRBJ1-4,.,CSVQTDSWEKLFF,TGCAGCGTTCAAACGGATTCTTGGGAAAAACTGTTTTTT
TRBV4-2,.,TRBJ1-4,.,CASRPGQGAHNEKLFF,TGTGCCAGCAGACCCGGACAAGGGGCCCATAATGAAAAACTGTTTTTT
TRBV5-1,.,TRBJ2-5,.,CASSLAVFPGEWVETQYF,TGCGCCAGCAGCTTGGCCGTTTTCCCGGGAGAGTGGGTTGAGACCCAGTACTTC
TRBV14,TRBD1,TRBJ2-7,.,CASSPGTGGYEQYF,TGTGCCAGCAGCCCCGGGACAGGGGGCTACGAGCAGTACTTC
TRBV5-1,.,TRBJ2-3,.,CASSLKQGTDTQYF,TGCGCCAGCAGCTTGAAACAGGGCACAGATACGCAGTATTTT
TRBV4-1,.,TRBJ1-4,.,CASGSVHNEKLFF,TGCGCCAGCGGGTCAGTCCATAATGAAAAACTGTTTTTT
TRBV28,.,TRBJ1-2,.,CASSFRGGADGYTF,TGTGCCAGCAGTTTTAGGGGGGGCGCTGATGGCTACACCTTC
TRBV19,.,TRBJ1-5,.,CASRDRSQPQHF,TGTGCCAGTCGGGACCGTAGTCAGCCCCAGCATTTT
TRBV7-7,TRBD2,TRBJ2-1,many,CASSPGLATHNEQFF,TGTGCTAGCAGCCCGGGACTAGCGACACACAATGAGCAGTTCTTC